This is a list of T cell receptor beta chains from one sample in a study of blood T cell repertoires in COVID-19. Only in-frame clones appear in the TCRdb table, and some are missing; sequencing was by immunoSEQ multiplex PCR. The sample contains approximately 50,000 clones, 85% of which appear only once. Sequenced sample: peripheral blood. These receptors were obtained from a human donor in a cohort sampled during active COVID-19. CDR3s leave out the opening cysteine and the closing phenylalanine or tryptophan. The D gene is left open where the match is weak.

CDR3aa: ASSFTGTVSYEQY
j_gene: TRBJ2-7
d_gene: TRBD1
v_gene: TRBV5-1

CDR3aa: SASLAPGGPGQPQH
j_gene: TRBJ1-5
d_gene: .
v_gene: TRBV20-1

CDR3aa: SASGAGTGGGKTQY
j_gene: TRBJ2-3
d_gene: TRBD2
v_gene: TRBV20-1

CDR3aa: ASSQAKRASRTYEQY
j_gene: TRBJ2-7
d_gene: .
v_gene: TRBV3-1/TRBV3-2

CDR3aa: ASSINSNQPQH
j_gene: TRBJ1-5
d_gene: .
v_gene: TRBV7-9

CDR3aa: AISERLAGAADTQY
j_gene: TRBJ2-3
d_gene: TRBD2
v_gene: TRBV10-3

CDR3aa: ASSLDRGLGIKEDTQY
j_gene: TRBJ2-3
d_gene: TRBD1
v_gene: TRBV5-1

CDR3aa: ASSPSRSAGEY
j_gene: TRBJ2-3
d_gene: TRBD2
v_gene: TRBV18

CDR3aa: ASSSRYRGTYEQY
j_gene: TRBJ2-7
d_gene: TRBD1
v_gene: TRBV5-8

CDR3aa: ASRAGLASSYEQY
j_gene: TRBJ2-7
d_gene: TRBD2
v_gene: TRBV2

CDR3aa: ASSPARSNQPQH
j_gene: TRBJ1-5
d_gene: .
v_gene: TRBV18

CDR3aa: ASSLGQNTEAF
j_gene: TRBJ1-1
d_gene: .
v_gene: TRBV13

CDR3aa: ASRDTNNSPLH
j_gene: TRBJ1-6
d_gene: .
v_gene: TRBV19

CDR3aa: ASSQLAGVSMYEQY
j_gene: TRBJ2-7
d_gene: TRBD2
v_gene: TRBV7-9

CDR3aa: ASSLAGQAYNEQF
j_gene: TRBJ2-1
d_gene: TRBD2
v_gene: TRBV5-1

CDR3aa: ASRTGTYNEQF
j_gene: TRBJ2-1
d_gene: .
v_gene: TRBV2

CDR3aa: ASSLDGTGGIVYGYT
j_gene: TRBJ1-2
d_gene: TRBD1
v_gene: TRBV5-5

CDR3aa: ASSQDPRGQPQH
j_gene: TRBJ1-5
d_gene: .
v_gene: TRBV4-3

CDR3aa: ASSWGTRYNEQF
j_gene: TRBJ2-1
d_gene: TRBD2
v_gene: TRBV6-6

CDR3aa: ASSYYRGGSPLH
j_gene: TRBJ1-6
d_gene: TRBD1
v_gene: TRBV11-2

CDR3aa: TSSQELANQETQY
j_gene: TRBJ2-5
d_gene: .
v_gene: TRBV1

CDR3aa: ASSSWTGGNYGYT
j_gene: TRBJ1-2
d_gene: TRBD1
v_gene: TRBV7-9

CDR3aa: AWRTSGTIYEQY
j_gene: TRBJ2-7
d_gene: TRBD2
v_gene: TRBV30

CDR3aa: ASSLGTSGRGRETQY
j_gene: TRBJ2-5
d_gene: TRBD2
v_gene: TRBV7-9

CDR3aa: ATINRGRNTEAF
j_gene: TRBJ1-1
d_gene: TRBD1
v_gene: TRBV28

CDR3aa: ASSPGLAGGTDTQY
j_gene: TRBJ2-3
d_gene: TRBD2
v_gene: TRBV5-1

CDR3aa: SVYSYGYT
j_gene: TRBJ1-2
d_gene: .
v_gene: TRBV29-1

CDR3aa: ASSQWRESYNEQF
j_gene: TRBJ2-1
d_gene: TRBD2
v_gene: TRBV2

CDR3aa: ATSDGWGAGYEQY
j_gene: TRBJ2-7
d_gene: .
v_gene: TRBV24-1

CDR3aa: ASQLAGSDTQY
j_gene: TRBJ2-3
d_gene: TRBD2
v_gene: TRBV7-9

CDR3aa: AFRGGFDPQY
j_gene: TRBJ2-3
d_gene: .
v_gene: TRBV7-9

CDR3aa: ASSFPRGQPNTEAF
j_gene: TRBJ1-1
d_gene: TRBD1
v_gene: TRBV19

CDR3aa: ASSLVGTSHTDTQY
j_gene: TRBJ2-3
d_gene: .
v_gene: TRBV7-9

CDR3aa: ASSPRSLFSSDEQY
j_gene: TRBJ2-7
d_gene: .
v_gene: TRBV28

CDR3aa: ASTEGLLKYNEQF
j_gene: TRBJ2-1
d_gene: .
v_gene: TRBV11-2

CDR3aa: ASSLVETTHKDTQY
j_gene: TRBJ2-3
d_gene: .
v_gene: TRBV7-6

CDR3aa: ASSLGTSDYEQY
j_gene: TRBJ2-7
d_gene: TRBD2
v_gene: TRBV27

CDR3aa: ACDQGVRGYEQY
j_gene: TRBJ2-7
d_gene: TRBD1
v_gene: TRBV30

CDR3aa: ASSVEVSGRGTGELF
j_gene: TRBJ2-2
d_gene: TRBD2
v_gene: TRBV9

CDR3aa: ASSLVGLAGVADTQY
j_gene: TRBJ2-3
d_gene: TRBD2
v_gene: TRBV11-2

CDR3aa: ASAGTTGNTIY
j_gene: TRBJ1-3
d_gene: .
v_gene: TRBV2

CDR3aa: ASNRQGRESGYT
j_gene: TRBJ1-2
d_gene: TRBD1
v_gene: TRBV28

CDR3aa: ASSQDATGQGGYT
j_gene: TRBJ1-2
d_gene: TRBD1
v_gene: TRBV3-1/TRBV3-2

CDR3aa: ASSQADRGRDTQY
j_gene: TRBJ2-3
d_gene: TRBD1
v_gene: TRBV4-1

CDR3aa: ASSMRTGLNTEAF
j_gene: TRBJ1-1
d_gene: TRBD1
v_gene: TRBV19

CDR3aa: ASIATDRVWTQY
j_gene: TRBJ2-5
d_gene: TRBD1
v_gene: TRBV28